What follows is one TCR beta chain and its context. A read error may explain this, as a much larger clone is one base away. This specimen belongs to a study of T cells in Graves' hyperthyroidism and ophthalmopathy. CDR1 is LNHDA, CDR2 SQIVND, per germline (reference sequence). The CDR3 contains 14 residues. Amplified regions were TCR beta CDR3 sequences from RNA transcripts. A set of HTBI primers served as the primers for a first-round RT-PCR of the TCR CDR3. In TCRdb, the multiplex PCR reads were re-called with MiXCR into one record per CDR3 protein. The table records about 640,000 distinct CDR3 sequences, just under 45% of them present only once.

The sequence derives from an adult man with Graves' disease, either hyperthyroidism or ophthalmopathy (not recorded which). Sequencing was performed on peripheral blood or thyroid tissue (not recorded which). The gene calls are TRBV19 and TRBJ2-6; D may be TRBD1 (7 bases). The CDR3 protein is CASRGPEGANLLTF. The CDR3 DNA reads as TGTGCCAGTCGCGGGCCGGAGGGGGCCAACCTCCTGACTTTC.